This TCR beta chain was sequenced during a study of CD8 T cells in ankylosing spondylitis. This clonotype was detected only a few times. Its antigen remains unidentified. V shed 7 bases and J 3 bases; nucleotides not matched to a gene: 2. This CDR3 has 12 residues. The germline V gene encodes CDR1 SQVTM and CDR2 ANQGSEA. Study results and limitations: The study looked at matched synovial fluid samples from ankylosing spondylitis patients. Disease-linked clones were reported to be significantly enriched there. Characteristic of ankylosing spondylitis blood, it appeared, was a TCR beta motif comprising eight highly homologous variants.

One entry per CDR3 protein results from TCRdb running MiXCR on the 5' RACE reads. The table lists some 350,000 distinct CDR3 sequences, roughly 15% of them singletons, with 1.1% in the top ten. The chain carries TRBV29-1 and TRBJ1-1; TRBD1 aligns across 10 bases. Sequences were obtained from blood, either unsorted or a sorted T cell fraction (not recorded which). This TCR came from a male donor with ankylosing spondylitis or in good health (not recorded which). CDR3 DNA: TGCAGCGGAGGACAGGGGGACACTGAAGCTTTCTTT. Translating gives CSGGQGDTEAFF.